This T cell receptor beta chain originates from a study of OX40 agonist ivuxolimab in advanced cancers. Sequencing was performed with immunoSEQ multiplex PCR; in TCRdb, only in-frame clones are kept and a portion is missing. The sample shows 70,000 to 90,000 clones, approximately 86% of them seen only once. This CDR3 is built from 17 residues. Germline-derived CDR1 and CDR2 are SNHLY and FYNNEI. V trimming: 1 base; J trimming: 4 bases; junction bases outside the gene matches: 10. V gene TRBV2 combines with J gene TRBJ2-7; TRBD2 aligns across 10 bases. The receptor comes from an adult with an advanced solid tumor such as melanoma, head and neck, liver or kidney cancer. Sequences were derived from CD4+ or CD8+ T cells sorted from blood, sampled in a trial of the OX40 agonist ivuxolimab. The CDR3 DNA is TGTGCCAGCAGTGAAGGTTCGGTGCTAGCGGGAGTGTACGAGCAGTACTTC. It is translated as CASSEGSVLAGVYEQYF.